Shown below are 18 T cell receptor beta chains from a single sample sequenced in a study of T cell responses to AZD1222 COVID-19 vaccine (dated by TCRdb to the early 2020s). In the paper's terms, the time point label means: baseline before first vaccination. Libraries were made using the immunoSEQ multiplex PCR assay. TCRdb took this table from immuneACCESS and kept in-frame rearrangements with V and J called. Such tables lack part of the clones; where checked against another copy, unresolved V genes explain under half of the gap, and the rest is unexplained. Counted in this sample were about 150,000 clones; about 85% of them appeared once. In total, the top ten clones hold around 3% of the sample. Specimen: peripheral blood, collected on day 0 of AZD1222 vaccination. The receptor set was obtained from an adult in good health.

V is TRBV28 and J is TRBJ2-1; D is unresolved. The CDR3 has 14 amino acids. Per germline, CDR1 MDHEN and CDR2 SYDVKM. V was trimmed by 6 bases and J by 3 bases, leaving 12 bases between them. The CDR3: CASSPTTLYNEQFF. CDR3 bases: TGTGCCAGCAGCCCCACCACCCTCTACAATGAGCAGTTCTTC.

Concerning this clone itself: An end of the junction differs from the germline gene, which may be a read error. This chain links TRBV6-2 or TRBV6-3 with TRBJ1-4; D not resolved. The V gene's germline CDR1 is MNHEY and CDR2 SVGEGT. The CDR3 covers 14 residues. For the CDR3, the DNA is TGTGCCACCAGTCGGGCCTCAACTAATGAAAAACTGTTTTTT. It codes for CATSRASTNEKLFF.

The rearrangement uses TRBV15 and TRBJ2-2, with no clear D. Germline V gene data show CDR1 as LNHNV and CDR2 as YYDKDF (reference sequence). This CDR3 is built from 13 residues. V lost 3 bases and J 5 bases, leaving 7 bases between the germline ends. CDR3 protein: CATSSLRTGELFF. As DNA, the CDR3 is TGTGCCACCAGCAGTCTGAGGACCGGGGAGCTGTTTTTT.

This clone occurred once. The chain carries TRBV19 and TRBJ1-4, with D unclear. CDR1 LNHDA and CDR2 SQIVND come from the germline V gene (reference sequence). V was cut by 7 bases and J by 4 bases, with 13 bases left in between. This CDR3 has 14 amino acids. Here the CDR3 reads CASKSGSYNEKLFF. Here the CDR3 DNA reads TGTGCCAGTAAAAGTGGGTCGTATAATGAAAAACTGTTTTTT.

The chain is built from TRBV7-8 and TRBJ1-1; TRBD1 matches at 10 bases. The CDR3 totals 19 residues. The germline gives CDR1 SGHVS, CDR2 FQNEAQ. V lost 4 bases, J lost 1 base, and 15 bases stayed unmatched. The CDR3 protein is CASSSPYRDRGSRNTEAFF. The CDR3 DNA is TGTGCCAGCAGCTCTCCCTACCGGGACAGGGGATCTAGGAACACTGAAGCTTTCTTT.

This chain uses TRBV7-8 with TRBJ2-7; 7 positions agree with TRBD1. The CDR3 covers 14 residues. The germline gives CDR1 SGHVS, CDR2 FQNEAQ. With V trimmed by 5 bases and J by 2 bases, 6 bases remained unmatched. DNA for the CDR3: TGTGCCAGCAGCGACGGGACAGAAGCCTACGAGCAGTACTTC. Translating gives CASSDGTEAYEQYF.

This chain connects TRBV14 to TRBJ1-1, with D unclear. V lost 4 bases, J lost 3 bases, and 12 bases lay in between. The CDR3 loop spans 14 amino acids. CDR1 and CDR2 from the germline V gene are SGHDN and FVKESK. CDR3: CASSPWTRDTEAFF. CDR3 coding DNA: TGTGCCAGCAGCCCTTGGACCCGGGACACTGAAGCTTTCTTT. The full variable domain, rest sourced from reference TRBV14 and TRBJ1-1, is EAGVTQFPSHSVIEKGQTVTLRCDPISGHDNLYWYRRVMGKEIKFLLHFVKESKQDESGMPNNRFLAERTGGTYSTLKVQPAELEDSGVYFCASSPWTRDTEAFFGQGTRLTVV.

The chain is built from TRBV5-1 and TRBJ1-5; 9 bases map to TRBD1. This CDR3 is 14 amino acids long. Germline CDR1 and CDR2: SGHRS and YFSETQ. With V trimmed by 4 bases and J by 4 bases, 3 bases remained unmatched. This chain's CDR3 is CASSAGTGNQPQHF. DNA of the CDR3: TGCGCCAGCAGCGCTGGGACAGGGAATCAGCCCCAGCATTTT.

The gene calls are TRBV4-2 and TRBJ2-7; D is tentatively TRBD1 or TRBD2 (5 bases each). The CDR3 sequence is 15 residues long. CDR1 is LGHNA, CDR2 YNFKEQ, per germline. The V and J ends lost 3 bases and 3 bases respectively, with 15 bases between them. CDR3 sequence reads: CASSQAASGGYEQYF. CDR3 bases: TGTGCCAGCAGCCAGGCGGCCAGTGGGGGCTACGAGCAGTACTTC.

The CDR3 is CASSTDRYSYEQYF. The DNA for the CDR3 is TGCGCCAGCAGCACCGACAGGTACTCCTACGAGCAGTACTTC. The chain is built from TRBV5-1 and TRBJ2-7, with D perhaps TRBD1 (6 bases). V lost 4 bases and J 0 bases, leaving 11 bases between the germline ends. Germline V gives CDR1 SGHRS, CDR2 YFSETQ. This CDR3 is built from 14 residues.

This chain connects TRBV5-4 to TRBJ2-7, with TRBD2 as a possible D gene (6 bases). The V and J ends lost 0 bases and 1 base respectively, with 11 bases between them. CDR1 is SGHNT and CDR2 is YYREEE in the germline V gene (reference sequence). The CDR3 runs to 15 residues. As DNA, the CDR3 is TGTGCCAGCAGCTTGGGGGGGGAGGCGTCCTACGAGCAGTACTTC. Its protein is CASSLGGEASYEQYF.

This sequence joins TRBV5-1 and TRBJ1-1, with a tentative D call TRBD1 (5 bases). This CDR3 comprises 15 residues. Trimming took off 0 bases at V and 4 bases at J, with 13 bases between the two ends. The germline CDR1 and CDR2 sequences are SGHRS and YFSETQ. The CDR3 DNA is TGCGCCAGCAGCTTGGGGCCGGGACGACGCACTGAAGCTTTCTTT. This sequence encodes CASSLGPGRRTEAFF.

This clone appeared a single time. The chain links TRBV5-1 to TRBJ1-4; no reliable D call. Trimming stripped 0 bases from V and 0 bases from J, with 9 bases between. The CDR3 is made up of 16 amino acids. CDR1 is SGHRS and CDR2 is YFSETQ in the germline V gene. CDR3 DNA sequence: TGCGCCAGCAGCTTGGGGGGATTGGCAACTAATGAAAAACTGTTTTTT. The encoded protein is CASSLGGLATNEKLFF. The full variable domain, in which reference TRBV5-1 and TRBJ1-4 provide the parts outside the CDR3, is KAGVTQTPRYLIKTRGQQVTLSCSPISGHRSVSWYQQTPGQGLQFLFEYFSETQRNKGNFPGRFSGRQFSNSRSEMNVSTLELGDSALYLCASSLGGLATNEKLFFGSGTQLSVL.

With regard to this clone: Additional DNA sequences in this sample encode the identical CDR3. The gene calls are TRBV2 and TRBJ1-2; D is ambiguous. This CDR3 has 13 amino acids. The V and J ends lost 4 bases and 2 bases respectively, with 8 bases between them. Germline V lookup: CDR1 SNHLY, CDR2 FYNNEI. CDR3 region: CASSAGRNYGYTF. The CDR3, as DNA: TGTGCCAGCAGTGCCGGCAGGAACTATGGCTACACCTTC.

The CDR3 loop reads CASSLDPSKGYTF. The CDR3 nucleotides are TGCGCCAGCAGCTTGGACCCCAGCAAGGGCTACACCTTC. The J gene is TRBJ1-2, the V gene TRBV5-1; D is undetermined. The CDR3 loop spans 13 amino acids. The V gene's germline CDR1 is SGHRS and CDR2 YFSETQ. The ends were cut back, 0 bases at V and 8 bases at J, with 11 bases in the middle.

This rearrangement joins TRBV28 to TRBJ1-5, with D perhaps TRBD1 (5 bases). CDR1 MDHEN and CDR2 SYDVKM come from the germline V gene. The CDR3 has 13 residues. V gave up 6 bases and J gave up 7 bases, with 13 bases separating them. In DNA form, the CDR3 reads TGTGCCAGCAGGGGGGGAGGCGGCCAGCCCCAGCATTTT. This translates into CASRGGGGQPQHF.

The rearrangement links TRBV7-2 to TRBJ2-3, with 10 bases matching TRBD2. After removal of 7 bases from V and 5 bases from J, the junction contained 12 bases not matched to a gene. CDR3 length equals 16 residues. Germline CDR1 reads SGHTA; CDR2 reads FQGNSA. CDR3 DNA: TGTGCCAGCACCGCCGGAGCGGGGGGGCTCATAGATACGCAGTATTTT. It yields the protein CASTAGAGGLIDTQYF.

The V and J genes are TRBV10-3 and TRBJ1-4, with D possibly TRBD1 on 5 matching bases. The CDR3 runs to 15 residues. Germline V gene sequence: CDR1 ENHRY, CDR2 SYGVKD. The V and J ends lost 5 bases and 0 bases respectively, with 10 bases between them. CDR3 sequence (DNA): TGTGCCATCAGTCAGGGACTTGCAACTAATGAAAAACTGTTTTTT. Translated, it gives CAISQGLATNEKLFF.